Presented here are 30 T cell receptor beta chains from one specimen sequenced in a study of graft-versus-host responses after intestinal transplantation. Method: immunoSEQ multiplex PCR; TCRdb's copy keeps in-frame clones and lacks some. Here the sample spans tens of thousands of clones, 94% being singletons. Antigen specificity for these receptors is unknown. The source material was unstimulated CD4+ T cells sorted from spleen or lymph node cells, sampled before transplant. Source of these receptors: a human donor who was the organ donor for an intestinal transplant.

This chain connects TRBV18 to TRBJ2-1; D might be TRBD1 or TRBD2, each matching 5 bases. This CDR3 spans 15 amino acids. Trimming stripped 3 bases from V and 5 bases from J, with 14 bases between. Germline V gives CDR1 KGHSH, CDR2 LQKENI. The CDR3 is CASSPPKGSNNEQFF. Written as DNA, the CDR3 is TGTGCCAGCTCACCCCCAAAGGGGAGTAACAATGAGCAGTTCTTC.

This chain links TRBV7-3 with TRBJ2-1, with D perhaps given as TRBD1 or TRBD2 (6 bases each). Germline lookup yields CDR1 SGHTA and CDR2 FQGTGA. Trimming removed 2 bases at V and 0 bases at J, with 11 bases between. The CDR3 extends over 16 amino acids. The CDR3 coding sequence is TGTGCCAGCAGCTTATTGGGGGGCCTCTCCTACAATGAGCAGTTCTTC. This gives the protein CASSLLGGLSYNEQFF.

CDR3 in amino acids: CASSPGSNYGYTF. CDR3 in DNA: TGTGCCAGCTCACCGGGGAGCAACTATGGCTACACCTTC. The chain combines TRBV18 with TRBJ1-2, with D unclear. The germline CDR1 and CDR2 sequences are KGHSH and LQKENI. The CDR3 covers 13 residues. V gave up 3 bases and J gave up 2 bases, with 7 bases separating them.

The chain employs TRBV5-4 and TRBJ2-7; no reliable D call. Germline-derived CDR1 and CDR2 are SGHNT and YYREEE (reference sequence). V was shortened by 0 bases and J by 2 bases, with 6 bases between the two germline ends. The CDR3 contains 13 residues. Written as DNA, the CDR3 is TGTGCCAGCAGCTTGGGGAGTACCTACGAGCAGTACTTC. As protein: CASSLGSTYEQYF.

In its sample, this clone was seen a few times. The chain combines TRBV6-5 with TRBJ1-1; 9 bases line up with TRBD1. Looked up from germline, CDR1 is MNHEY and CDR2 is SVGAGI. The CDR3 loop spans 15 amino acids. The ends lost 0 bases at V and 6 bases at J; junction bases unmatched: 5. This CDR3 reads CASSYSGQGLAEAFF. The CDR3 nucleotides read TGTGCCAGCAGTTACTCTGGACAGGGGCTGGCTGAAGCTTTCTTT.

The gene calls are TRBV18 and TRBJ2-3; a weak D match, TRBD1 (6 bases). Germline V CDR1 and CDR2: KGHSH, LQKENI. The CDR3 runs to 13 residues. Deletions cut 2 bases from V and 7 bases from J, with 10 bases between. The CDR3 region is CASSPVGTHTQYF. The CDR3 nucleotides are TGTGCCAGCTCACCAGTGGGGACACATACGCAGTATTTT.

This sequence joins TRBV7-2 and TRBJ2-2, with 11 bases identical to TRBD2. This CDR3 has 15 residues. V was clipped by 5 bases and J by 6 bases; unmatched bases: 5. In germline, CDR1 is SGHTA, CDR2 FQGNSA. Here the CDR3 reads CASSTQTSGAGELFF. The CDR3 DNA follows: TGTGCCAGCAGCACCCAGACTAGCGGGGCCGGGGAGCTGTTTTTT.

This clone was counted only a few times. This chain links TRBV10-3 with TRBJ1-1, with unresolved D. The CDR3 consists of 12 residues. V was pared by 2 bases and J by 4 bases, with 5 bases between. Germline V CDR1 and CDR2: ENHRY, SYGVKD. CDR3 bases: TGTGCCATCAGTGAGATTGGCACTGAAGCTTTCTTT. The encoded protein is CAISEIGTEAFF.

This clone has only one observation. The CDR3 sequence: CASSQETTASGNTIYF. The CDR3 DNA follows: TGTGCCAGCAGCCAAGAGACCACCGCCTCTGGAAACACCATATATTTT. V gene TRBV4-2 combines with J gene TRBJ1-3; D not resolved. Trimming shortened V by 0 bases and J by 0 bases, and 9 bases separated the two germline ends. The length of the CDR3 is 16 residues. Per germline, CDR1 LGHNA and CDR2 YNFKEQ.

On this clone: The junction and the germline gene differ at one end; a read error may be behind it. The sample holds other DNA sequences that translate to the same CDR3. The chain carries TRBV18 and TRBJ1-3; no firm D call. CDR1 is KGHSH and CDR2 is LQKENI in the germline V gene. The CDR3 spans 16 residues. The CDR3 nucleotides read TGTGCCAGCTCACCATTTTCGGGAGACTCTGGGAACACCATATATTTT. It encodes CASSPFSGDSGNTIYF.

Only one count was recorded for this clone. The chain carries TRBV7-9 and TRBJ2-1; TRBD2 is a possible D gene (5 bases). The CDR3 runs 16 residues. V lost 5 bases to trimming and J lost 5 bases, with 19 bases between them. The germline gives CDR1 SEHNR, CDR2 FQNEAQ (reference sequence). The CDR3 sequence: CASSHRPDWEHNEQFF. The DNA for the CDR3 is TGTGCCAGCAGCCACCGCCCGGACTGGGAACACAATGAGCAGTTCTTC.

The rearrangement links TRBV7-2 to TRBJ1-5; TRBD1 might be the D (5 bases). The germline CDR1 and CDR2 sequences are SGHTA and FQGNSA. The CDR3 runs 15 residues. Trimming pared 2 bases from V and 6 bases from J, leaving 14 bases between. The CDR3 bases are TGTGCCAGCAGCTTAAATGGGGGGGATGGTCAGCCCCAGCATTTT. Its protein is CASSLNGGDGQPQHF.

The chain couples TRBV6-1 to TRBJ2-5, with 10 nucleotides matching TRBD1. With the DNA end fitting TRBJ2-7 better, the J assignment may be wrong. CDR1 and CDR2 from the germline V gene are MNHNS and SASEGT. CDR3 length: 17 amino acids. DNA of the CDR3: TGTGCCAGCAGTGACCACCCGGGACAGGGGATCTCCTACGAGCAGTACTTC. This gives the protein CASSDHPGQGISYEQYF.

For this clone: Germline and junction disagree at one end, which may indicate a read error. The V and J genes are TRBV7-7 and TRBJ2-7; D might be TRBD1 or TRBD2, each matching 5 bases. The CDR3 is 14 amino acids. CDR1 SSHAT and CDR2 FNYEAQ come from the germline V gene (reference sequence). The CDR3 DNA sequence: TGTGCTAGCAGCCCTATCGCCGGGGCCAACGAGCAGTACTTC. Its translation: CASSPIAGANEQYF.

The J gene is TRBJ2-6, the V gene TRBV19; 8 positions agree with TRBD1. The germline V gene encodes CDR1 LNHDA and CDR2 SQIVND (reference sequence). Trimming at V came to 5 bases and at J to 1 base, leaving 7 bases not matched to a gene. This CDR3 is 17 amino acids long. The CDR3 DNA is TGTGCCAGTAGTCCCCCGACAGGGGATTCTGGGGCCAACGTCCTGACTTTC. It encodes CASSPPTGDSGANVLTF.

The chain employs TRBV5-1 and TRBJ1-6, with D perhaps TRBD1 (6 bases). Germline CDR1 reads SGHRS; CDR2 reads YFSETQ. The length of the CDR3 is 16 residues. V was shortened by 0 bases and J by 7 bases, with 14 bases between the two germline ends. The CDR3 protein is CASSLAVGQMNSPLHF. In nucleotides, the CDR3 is TGCGCCAGCAGCTTGGCGGTTGGACAGATGAATTCACCCCTCCACTTT.

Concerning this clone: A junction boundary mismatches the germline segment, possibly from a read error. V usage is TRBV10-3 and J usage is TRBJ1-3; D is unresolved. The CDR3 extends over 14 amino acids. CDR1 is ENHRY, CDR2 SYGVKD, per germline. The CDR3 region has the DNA TGTGCCAGCAGTCGGACGTACTCTGGAAACACCATATATTTT. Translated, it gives CASSRTYSGNTIYF.

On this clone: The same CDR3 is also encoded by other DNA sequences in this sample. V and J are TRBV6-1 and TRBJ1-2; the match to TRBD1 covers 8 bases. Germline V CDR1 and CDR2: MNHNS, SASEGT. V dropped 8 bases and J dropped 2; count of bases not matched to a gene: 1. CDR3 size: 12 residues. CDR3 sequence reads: CASGQGNYGYTF. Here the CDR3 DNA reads TGTGCCAGCGGACAGGGCAACTATGGCTACACCTTC.

The CDR3 sequence: CAISESKAGGITDTQYF. CDR3 in DNA: TGTGCCATCAGTGAGTCGAAAGCGGGGGGTATCACAGATACGCAGTATTTT. The gene calls are TRBV10-3 and TRBJ2-3; TRBD2 aligns across 9 bases. The CDR3 runs 17 residues. V gave up 0 bases and J gave up 2 bases; unmatched junction bases: 6. The germline CDR1 and CDR2 sequences are ENHRY and SYGVKD.

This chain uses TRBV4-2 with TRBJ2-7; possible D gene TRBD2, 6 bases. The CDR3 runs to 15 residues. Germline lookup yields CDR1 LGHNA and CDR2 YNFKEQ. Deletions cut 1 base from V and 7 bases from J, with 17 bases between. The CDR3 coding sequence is TGTGCCAGCAGCCAAGTGTTTAGCGGAGCCCCTGAGCAGTACTTC. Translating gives CASSQVFSGAPEQYF.

Here the CDR3 reads CASSSPTGNTGELFF. For the CDR3, the DNA is TGTGCCAGCAGCTCCCCGACAGGGAACACCGGGGAGCTGTTTTTT. The chain links TRBV5-4 to TRBJ2-2, with a possible D match to TRBD1 (6 bases). The germline V gene encodes CDR1 SGHNT and CDR2 YYREEE (reference sequence). Trimming shortened V by 3 bases and J by 1 base, and 10 bases separated the two germline ends. This CDR3 has 15 residues.

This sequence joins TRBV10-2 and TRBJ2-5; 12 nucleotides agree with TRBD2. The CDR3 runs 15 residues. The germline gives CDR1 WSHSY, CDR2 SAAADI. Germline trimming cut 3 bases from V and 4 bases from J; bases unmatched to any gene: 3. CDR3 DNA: TGCGCCAGCAGTGACCCTAGCGGGGGGGTAGAGACCCAGTACTTC. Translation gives CASSDPSGGVETQYF.

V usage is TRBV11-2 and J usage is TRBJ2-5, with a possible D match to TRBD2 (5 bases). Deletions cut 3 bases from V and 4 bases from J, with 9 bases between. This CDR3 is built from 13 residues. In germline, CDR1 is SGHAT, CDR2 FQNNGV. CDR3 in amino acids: CASSFLGIETQYF. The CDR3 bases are TGTGCCAGCAGCTTTCTCGGGATAGAGACCCAGTACTTC.

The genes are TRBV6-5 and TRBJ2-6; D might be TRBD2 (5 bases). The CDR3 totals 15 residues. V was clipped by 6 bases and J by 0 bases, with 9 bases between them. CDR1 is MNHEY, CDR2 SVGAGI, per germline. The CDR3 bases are TGTGCCAGCAGCGGAGGACCCTCTGGGGCCAACGTCCTGACTTTC. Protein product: CASSGGPSGANVLTF.

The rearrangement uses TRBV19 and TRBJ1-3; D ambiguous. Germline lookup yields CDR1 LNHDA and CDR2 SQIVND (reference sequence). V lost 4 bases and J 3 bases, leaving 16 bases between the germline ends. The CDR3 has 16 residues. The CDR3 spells CASSTLSTGIGNTIYF. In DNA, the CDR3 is TGTGCCAGTAGTACACTCTCGACCGGTATTGGAAACACCATATATTTT.

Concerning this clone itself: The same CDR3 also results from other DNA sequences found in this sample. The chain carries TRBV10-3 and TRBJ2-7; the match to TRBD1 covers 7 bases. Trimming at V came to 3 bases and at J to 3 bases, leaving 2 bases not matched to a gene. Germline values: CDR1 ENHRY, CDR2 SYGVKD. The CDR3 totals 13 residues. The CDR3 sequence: CAISDAGGYEQYF. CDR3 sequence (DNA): TGTGCCATCAGTGACGCAGGGGGCTACGAGCAGTACTTC.

CDR3 nucleotide sequence: TGTGCCAGCACCCCAAACGGGGCAGGCGGCTCCTACAATGAGCAGTTCTTC. This sequence encodes CASTPNGAGGSYNEQFF. The chain carries TRBV5-6 and TRBJ2-1; D tentatively reads TRBD1 or TRBD2 (5 bases each). Trimming took off 6 bases at V and 0 bases at J, with 19 bases between the two ends. The CDR3 totals 17 residues. Germline V lookup: CDR1 SGHDT, CDR2 YYEEEE.

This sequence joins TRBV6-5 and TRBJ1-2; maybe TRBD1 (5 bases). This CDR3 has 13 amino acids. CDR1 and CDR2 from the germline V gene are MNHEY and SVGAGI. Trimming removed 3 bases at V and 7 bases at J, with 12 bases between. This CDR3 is CASSYQGRVGYTF. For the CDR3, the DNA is TGTGCCAGCAGTTATCAGGGCAGGGTTGGCTACACCTTC.

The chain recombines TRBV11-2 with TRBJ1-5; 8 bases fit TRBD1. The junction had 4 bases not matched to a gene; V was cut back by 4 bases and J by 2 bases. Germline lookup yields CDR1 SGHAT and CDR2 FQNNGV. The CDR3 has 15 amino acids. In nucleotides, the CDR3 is TGTGCCAGCAGCTCCATGACAGGGGGCAATCAGCCCCAGCATTTT. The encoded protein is CASSSMTGGNQPQHF.

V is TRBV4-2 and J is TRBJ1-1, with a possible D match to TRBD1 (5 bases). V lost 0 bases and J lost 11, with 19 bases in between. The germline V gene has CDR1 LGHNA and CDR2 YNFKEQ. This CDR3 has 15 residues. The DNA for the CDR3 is TGTGCCAGCAGCCAAGATGGGGGACCGGGAACGAACGCTTTCTTT. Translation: CASSQDGGPGTNAFF.